Following are 28 T cell receptor beta chains from one sample sequenced in a study of cytomegalovirus exposure and HLA in healthy donors. 13 Jbeta primers and 60 Vbeta primers were used for the PCR. Profiled with immunoSEQ multiplex PCR; TCRdb holds only in-frame clones, not every one. Of around 94,000 clones in the sample, roughly four fifths were seen once. The sample taken for sequencing was PBMCs. All receptors come from a woman between 55 and 75 years old in good health and CMV-seropositive.

CDR3 in DNA: TGTGCCTGGAGTACCCACCCAGGGGACTATGGCTACACCTTC. Translating it yields CAWSTHPGDYGYTF. The chain is built from TRBV30 and TRBJ1-2; D may be TRBD1 (6 bases). V was trimmed by 2 bases and J by 3 bases, leaving 13 bases between them. This CDR3 is built from 14 residues. The V gene's germline CDR1 is GTSNPN and CDR2 SVGIG (reference sequence).

The chain recombines TRBV10-3 with TRBJ1-2; 8 bases fit TRBD1. Germline lookup yields CDR1 ENHRY and CDR2 SYGVKD. This CDR3 has 14 amino acids. V shed 10 bases, J shed 2 bases, and the junction held 9 bases outside the gene matches. The CDR3 loop reads CATATGDLNYGYTF. The CDR3 region has the DNA TGTGCCACAGCGACAGGGGACTTAAACTATGGCTACACCTTC.

In this sample, this clone turned up once. V is TRBV7-3 and J is TRBJ1-6; 10 bases align to TRBD1. Unmatched junction bases numbered 4, after V lost 2 bases and J lost 9 bases. The CDR3 is 15 amino acids. Germline V gene data show CDR1 as SGHTA and CDR2 as FQGTGA. The CDR3 sequence: CASSLDRGRSSPLHF. In nucleotides, the CDR3 is TGTGCCAGCAGCTTAGACAGGGGGCGGAGTTCACCCCTCCACTTT.

This clone was observed a few times. V is TRBV11-3 and J is TRBJ1-1, with D perhaps TRBD1 (6 bases). V was clipped by 4 bases and J by 7 bases, with 13 bases between them. In germline, CDR1 is SGHNT, CDR2 YENEEA. This CDR3 region has 13 residues. This CDR3 reads CASSSTQGDEAFF. For the CDR3, the DNA is TGTGCCAGCAGCTCCACACAGGGAGATGAAGCTTTCTTT. Combining the CDR3 with reference TRBV11-3 and TRBJ1-1 gives the whole variable domain EAGVVQSPRYKIIEKKQPVAFWCNPISGHNTLYWYLQNLGQGPELLIRYENEEAVDDSQLPKDRFSAERLKGVDSTLKIQPAELGDSAVYLCASSSTQGDEAFFGQGTRLTVV.

CDR3 in amino acids: CATSRHTGGNEQFF. The CDR3 nucleotides are TGTGCCACCAGCAGGCATACAGGGGGCAATGAGCAGTTCTTC. The chain is built from TRBV15 and TRBJ2-1; 8 positions agree with TRBD1. The V gene's germline CDR1 is LNHNV and CDR2 YYDKDF (reference sequence). Trimming cost V 3 bases and J 6 bases; bases outside gene matches: 4. This CDR3 is 14 amino acids long.

The chain employs TRBV4-1 and TRBJ1-1; D is ambiguous. V lost 0 bases and J lost 1, with 9 bases in between. The CDR3 is 15 amino acids. Germline values: CDR1 MGHRA, CDR2 YSYEKL. The CDR3 loop reads CASSQDPTGNTEAFF. DNA for the CDR3: TGCGCCAGCAGCCAAGATCCGACGGGGAACACTGAAGCTTTCTTT.

J is TRBJ2-1 and V is TRBV5-1; the match to TRBD2 covers 9 bases. Germline trimming cut 1 base from V and 4 bases from J; bases unmatched to any gene: 3. Per the germline V gene, CDR1 is SGHRS and CDR2 is YFSETQ. This CDR3 has 15 residues. The CDR3 DNA reads TGCGCCAGCAGCTTGATGACTAGCGGTTACAATGAGCAGTTCTTC. This gives the protein CASSLMTSGYNEQFF.

The gene calls are TRBV9 and TRBJ2-7; no clear D gene. The CDR3 totals 14 residues. Germline V gives CDR1 SGDLS, CDR2 YYNGEE. Between the trimmed V and J ends, which lost 0 bases and 3 bases, there was a span of 10 bases. Written as DNA, the CDR3 is TGTGCCAGCAGCGTAGCTCCGCAGTACTACGAGCAGTACTTC. Translated: CASSVAPQYYEQYF.

The chain has TRBV28 and TRBJ2-3; 7 bases line up with TRBD1. This CDR3 is built from 15 residues. CDR1 is MDHEN and CDR2 is SYDVKM in the germline V gene. Germline trimming cut 5 bases from V and 5 bases from J; bases unmatched to any gene: 10. The CDR3 region is CASSSEGAVRDTQYF. The CDR3, as DNA: TGTGCCAGCAGTAGTGAGGGGGCGGTCAGAGATACGCAGTATTTT.

The chain links TRBV7-9 to TRBJ2-2, with 9 bases aligning to TRBD1. Trimming cost V 5 bases and J 6 bases; bases outside gene matches: 7. CDR1 and CDR2 from the germline V gene are SEHNR and FQNEAQ (reference sequence). The CDR3 loop spans 15 amino acids. In DNA form, the CDR3 reads TGTGCCAGCAGCATCGGGACAGGGATTGCCGGGGAGCTGTTTTTT. This encodes CASSIGTGIAGELFF.

This sequence joins TRBV27 and TRBJ1-2, with D perhaps TRBD1 (6 bases). The CDR3 is made up of 15 amino acids. Trimming cost V 3 bases and J 4 bases, with 15 bases left between them. Germline V lookup: CDR1 MNHEY, CDR2 SMNVEV (reference sequence). CDR3: CASSLYAGASYGYTF. In DNA, the CDR3 is TGTGCCAGCAGTTTGTACGCAGGGGCCTCCTATGGCTACACCTTC.

The sample holds a few counts of this clone. The chain links TRBV7-9 to TRBJ2-2; 7 bases align to TRBD1. V gave up 5 bases and J gave up 11 bases; unmatched junction bases: 2. This CDR3 spans 11 amino acids. Looked up from germline, CDR1 is SEHNR and CDR2 is FQNEAQ (reference sequence). In DNA form, the CDR3 reads TGTGCCAGCAGCCGGGACAGCGAGCTGTTTTTT. This encodes CASSRDSELFF.

The J gene is TRBJ1-1, the V gene TRBV9; 8 nucleotides line up with TRBD1. The CDR3 is 16 amino acids. V gave up 0 bases and J gave up 5 bases; unmatched junction bases: 9. CDR1 is SGDLS, CDR2 YYNGEE, per germline. This CDR3 reads CASSVGQGQGATEAFF. The CDR3 DNA is TGTGCCAGCAGCGTAGGTCAGGGGCAGGGGGCTACTGAAGCTTTCTTT.

This sequence joins TRBV25-1 and TRBJ2-1; 12 positions match TRBD2. This CDR3 is built from 15 residues. Germline V gives CDR1 MGHDK, CDR2 SYGVNS. V gave up 2 bases and J gave up 8 bases; unmatched junction bases: 4. This chain's CDR3 is CASSELAGGPHEQFF. In DNA, the CDR3 is TGTGCCAGCAGTGAACTAGCGGGAGGGCCTCATGAGCAGTTCTTC.

The V call is TRBV2, the J call TRBJ1-1; 7 bases match TRBD1. Germline trimming cut 10 bases from V and 3 bases from J; bases unmatched to any gene: 14. Germline V CDR1 and CDR2: SNHLY, FYNNEI. This CDR3 comprises 15 residues. The chain's CDR3 is CAITGTDAWDTEAFF. The CDR3 DNA follows: TGTGCCATTACCGGGACAGACGCCTGGGACACTGAAGCTTTCTTT.

The chain recombines TRBV5-1 with TRBJ2-5, with 10 bases matching TRBD2. Germline values: CDR1 SGHRS, CDR2 YFSETQ. V shed 3 bases and J 3 bases; nucleotides not matched to a gene: 2. The CDR3 contains 14 residues. The CDR3 sequence: CASSSSGSEETQYF. The CDR3, as DNA: TGCGCCAGCAGCTCTAGCGGGAGTGAAGAGACCCAGTACTTC.

Only one count was recorded for this clone. The chain is built from TRBV2 and TRBJ1-5, with 8 positions matching TRBD1. The CDR3 totals 16 residues. The V gene end was trimmed by 9 bases and the J gene end by 0 bases; junction bases not matched to a gene: 10. Germline V gene data show CDR1 as SNHLY and CDR2 as FYNNEI. CDR3: CASKQGVSYSNQPQHF. The DNA of the CDR3 is TGTGCCAGTAAACAGGGGGTTTCGTATAGCAATCAGCCCCAGCATTTT. The full variable domain, in which reference TRBV2 and TRBJ1-5 provide the parts outside the CDR3, is EPEVTQTPSHQVTQMGQEVILRCVPISNHLYFYWYRQILGQKVEFLVSFYNNEISEKSEIFDDQFSVERPDGSNFTLKIRSTKLEDSAMYFCASKQGVSYSNQPQHFGDGTRLSIL.

The chain links TRBV6-6 to TRBJ1-1; 9 bases align to TRBD1. Germline-derived CDR1 and CDR2 are MNHNY and SVGAGI (reference sequence). Unmatched junction bases numbered 1, after V lost 8 bases and J lost 3 bases. This CDR3 is built from 12 residues. CDR3 nucleotides: TGTGCCAGCGGACAGGGGTACACTGAAGCTTTCTTT. The encoded protein is CASGQGYTEAFF.

The chain links TRBV7-2 to TRBJ1-4; D possibly corresponds to TRBD1 (5 bases). Trimming left V 5 bases short and J 4 bases short, with 8 bases between. Germline CDR1 and CDR2: SGHTA and FQGNSA. This CDR3 is 13 amino acids long. The CDR3 protein is CASSRQFNEKLFF. In DNA form, the CDR3 reads TGTGCCAGCAGCCGACAGTTTAATGAAAAACTGTTTTTT.

The genes are TRBV27 and TRBJ2-7; TRBD1 agrees at 10 bases. V lost 6 bases and J lost 7; bases outside the gene matches: 9. Germline V lookup: CDR1 MNHEY, CDR2 SMNVEV (reference sequence). The CDR3 contains 14 residues. CDR3 sequence reads: CASRARDRGWEQYF. The CDR3 DNA is TGTGCCAGCAGGGCTCGGGACAGGGGTTGGGAGCAGTACTTC.

The chain uses TRBV28 and TRBJ2-6, with unresolved D. Germline assignment: CDR1 MDHEN and CDR2 SYDVKM. Deletions cut 6 bases from V and 0 bases from J, with 9 bases between. The CDR3 loop spans 15 amino acids. The CDR3 loop reads CASRSPSSGANVLTF. In DNA, the CDR3 is TGTGCCAGCAGATCCCCATCCTCTGGGGCCAACGTCCTGACTTTC.

The V and J genes are TRBV7-3 and TRBJ2-5; D unclear. Per germline, CDR1 SGHTA and CDR2 FQGTGA. This CDR3 has 11 residues. V was trimmed by 3 bases and J by 3 bases, leaving 2 bases between them. The CDR3 DNA reads TGTGCCAGCAGCTTCAAAGAGACCCAGTACTTC. It encodes CASSFKETQYF.

In its sample, this clone was seen a few times. The genes are TRBV29-1 and TRBJ1-1; perhaps TRBD1 as D (6 bases). Trimming stripped 2 bases from V and 4 bases from J, with 14 bases between. CDR3 length equals 14 residues. Per germline, CDR1 SQVTM and CDR2 ANQGSEA. The CDR3 DNA sequence: TGCAGCGTTGAATCAAGGGGGGGCGGCACTGAAGCTTTCTTT. As protein: CSVESRGGGTEAFF.

The chain carries TRBV29-1 and TRBJ2-1; TRBD2 might be the D (6 bases). V dropped 6 bases and J dropped 6 bases, with 9 bases sitting between them. This CDR3 has 11 residues. Per germline, CDR1 SQVTM and CDR2 ANQGSEA. The CDR3 nucleotides read TGCAGCGTGGGGGGAGGCAATGAGCAGTTCTTC. Protein product: CSVGGGNEQFF.

The chain joins TRBV28 to TRBJ1-2; a weak D match, TRBD1 (5 bases). Germline-derived CDR1 and CDR2 are MDHEN and SYDVKM. This CDR3 is 14 amino acids long. Trimming removed 3 bases at V and 4 bases at J, with 12 bases between. The chain's CDR3 is CASSFSGSPYGYTF. The CDR3 coding sequence is TGTGCCAGCAGTTTTTCAGGGTCCCCCTATGGCTACACCTTC.

V and J are TRBV4-1 and TRBJ1-2, with D unresolved. Germline values: CDR1 MGHRA, CDR2 YSYEKL. CDR3 length: 16 amino acids. V lost 0 bases to trimming and J lost 4 bases, with 15 bases between them. Here the CDR3 reads CASSQDRSQTTYGYTF. CDR3 DNA sequence: TGCGCCAGCAGCCAAGATAGAAGCCAAACCACCTATGGCTACACCTTC.

This chain connects TRBV18 to TRBJ2-7, with a possible D match to TRBD2 (5 bases). Germline CDR1 and CDR2: KGHSH and LQKENI. The CDR3 runs 16 residues. V gave up 5 bases and J gave up 0 bases, with 17 bases separating them. CDR3 residues: CASSSRRTGSSYEQYF. In DNA form, the CDR3 reads TGTGCCAGCTCATCCAGACGGACGGGAAGCTCCTACGAGCAGTACTTC.

The rearrangement links TRBV5-4 to TRBJ1-5, with 9 positions matching TRBD1. Looked up from germline, CDR1 is SGHNT and CDR2 is YYREEE (reference sequence). V lost 3 bases to trimming and J lost 4 bases; unmatched junction nucleotides: 11. The CDR3 extends over 17 amino acids. The CDR3 DNA reads TGTGCCAGCAGCTCAACCGGGACAGGGAAGACAAATCAGCCCCAGCATTTT. Its protein is CASSSTGTGKTNQPQHF.